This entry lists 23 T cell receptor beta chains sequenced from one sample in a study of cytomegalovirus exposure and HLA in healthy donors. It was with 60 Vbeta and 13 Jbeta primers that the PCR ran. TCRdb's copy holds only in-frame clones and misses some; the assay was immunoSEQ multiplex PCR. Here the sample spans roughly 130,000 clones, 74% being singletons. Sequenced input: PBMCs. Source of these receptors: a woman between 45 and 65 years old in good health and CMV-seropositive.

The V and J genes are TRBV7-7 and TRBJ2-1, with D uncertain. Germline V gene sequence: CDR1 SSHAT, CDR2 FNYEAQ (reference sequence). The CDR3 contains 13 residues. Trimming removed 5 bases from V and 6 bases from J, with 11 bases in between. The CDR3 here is CASSAEVGNEQFF. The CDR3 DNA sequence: TGTGCCAGCAGCGCAGAGGTGGGCAATGAGCAGTTCTTC. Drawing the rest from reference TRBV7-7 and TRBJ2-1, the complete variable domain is GAGVSQSPRYKVTKRGQDVTLRCDPISSHATLYWYQQALGQGPEFLTYFNYEAQPDKSGLPSDRFSAERPEGSISTLTIQRTEQRDSAMYRCASSAEVGNEQFFGPGTRLTVL.

CDR3 loop: CASSPYRGGTSNEQFF. CDR3 sequence (DNA): TGCGCCAGCAGCCCCTACCGGGGGGGTACGAGCAATGAGCAGTTCTTC. The J gene is TRBJ2-1, the V gene TRBV4-3; 8 bases align to TRBD2. Germline values: CDR1 LGHNA, CDR2 YSLEER. The V segment lost 4 bases and the J segment 6 bases; nucleotides outside the gene matches: 11. The CDR3 loop spans 16 amino acids.

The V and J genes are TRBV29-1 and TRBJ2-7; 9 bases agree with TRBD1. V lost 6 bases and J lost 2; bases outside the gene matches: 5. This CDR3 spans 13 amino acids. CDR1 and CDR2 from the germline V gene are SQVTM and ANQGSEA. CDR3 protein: CSVEGTGTYEQYF. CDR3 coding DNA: TGCAGCGTCGAGGGGACAGGGACCTACGAGCAGTACTTC.

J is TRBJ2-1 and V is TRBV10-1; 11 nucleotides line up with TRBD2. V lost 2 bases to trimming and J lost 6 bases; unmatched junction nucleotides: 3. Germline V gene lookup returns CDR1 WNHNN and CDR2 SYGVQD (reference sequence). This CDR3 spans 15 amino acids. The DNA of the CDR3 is TGCGCCAGCAGTGAGGGGGGGACTAGCGGCAATGAGCAGTTCTTC. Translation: CASSEGGTSGNEQFF.

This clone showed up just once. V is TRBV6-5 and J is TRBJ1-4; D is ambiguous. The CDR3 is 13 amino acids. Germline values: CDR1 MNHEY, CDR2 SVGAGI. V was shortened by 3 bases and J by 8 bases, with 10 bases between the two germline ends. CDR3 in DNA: TGTGCCAGCAGTTATGGACTTAAAGAAAAACTGTTTTTT. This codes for CASSYGLKEKLFF.

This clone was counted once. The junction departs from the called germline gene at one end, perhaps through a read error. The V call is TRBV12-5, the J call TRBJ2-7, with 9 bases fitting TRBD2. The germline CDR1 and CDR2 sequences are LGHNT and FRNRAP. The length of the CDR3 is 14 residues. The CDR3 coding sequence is TGTGCTAGTGGCATGGGACTAGCCTCCTCCGAGCAGTACTTC. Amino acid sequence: CASGMGLASSEQYF.

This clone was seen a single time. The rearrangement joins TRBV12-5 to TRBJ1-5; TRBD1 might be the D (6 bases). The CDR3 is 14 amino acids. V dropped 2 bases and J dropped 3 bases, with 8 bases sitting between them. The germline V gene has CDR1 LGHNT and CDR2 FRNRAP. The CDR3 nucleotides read TGTGCTAGTGGTTTGTTGGGGGCCAATCAGCCCCAGCATTTT. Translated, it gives CASGLLGANQPQHF.

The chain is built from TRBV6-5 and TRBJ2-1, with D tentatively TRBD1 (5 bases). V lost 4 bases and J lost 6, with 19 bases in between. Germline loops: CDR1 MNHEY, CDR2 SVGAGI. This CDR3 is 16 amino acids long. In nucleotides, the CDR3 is TGTGCCAGCAGTTCCCTAGGGGCCTTGGTACGCAATGAGCAGTTCTTC. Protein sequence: CASSSLGALVRNEQFF.

CDR3 nucleotides: TGTGCCAGCAGTGACAGGGTCGAGTCACCCCTCCACTTT. It yields the protein CASSDRVESPLHF. V is TRBV11-2 and J is TRBJ1-6, with TRBD1 matching 7 bases. V shed 6 bases and J 10 bases; nucleotides not matched to a gene: 6. There are 13 residues in the CDR3. Germline V lookup: CDR1 SGHAT, CDR2 FQNNGV.

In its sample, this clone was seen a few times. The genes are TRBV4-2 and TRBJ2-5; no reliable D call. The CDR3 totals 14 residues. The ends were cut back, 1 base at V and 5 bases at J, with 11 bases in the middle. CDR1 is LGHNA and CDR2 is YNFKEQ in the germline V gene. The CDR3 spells CASSQAAERETQYF. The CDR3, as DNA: TGTGCCAGCAGCCAAGCAGCAGAGAGGGAGACCCAGTACTTC.

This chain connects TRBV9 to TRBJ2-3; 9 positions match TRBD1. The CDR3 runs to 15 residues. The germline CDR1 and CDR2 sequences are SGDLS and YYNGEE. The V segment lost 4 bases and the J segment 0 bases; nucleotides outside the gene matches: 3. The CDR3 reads CASSPGTGSTDTQYF. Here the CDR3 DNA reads TGTGCCAGCAGCCCGGGGACAGGGAGCACAGATACGCAGTATTTT.

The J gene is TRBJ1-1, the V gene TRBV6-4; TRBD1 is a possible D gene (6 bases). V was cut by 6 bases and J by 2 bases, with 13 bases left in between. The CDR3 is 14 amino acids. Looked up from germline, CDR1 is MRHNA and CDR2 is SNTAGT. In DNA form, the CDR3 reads TGTGCCAGCAGATCCCAACAGGGAAACACTGAAGCTTTCTTT. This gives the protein CASRSQQGNTEAFF.

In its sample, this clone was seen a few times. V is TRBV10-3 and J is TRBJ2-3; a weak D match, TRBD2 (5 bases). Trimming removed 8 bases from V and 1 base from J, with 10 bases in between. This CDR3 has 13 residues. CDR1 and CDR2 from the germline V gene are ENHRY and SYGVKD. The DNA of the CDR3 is TGTGCCATCGCTAGCCCTCGCACAGATACGCAGTATTTT. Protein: CAIASPRTDTQYF.

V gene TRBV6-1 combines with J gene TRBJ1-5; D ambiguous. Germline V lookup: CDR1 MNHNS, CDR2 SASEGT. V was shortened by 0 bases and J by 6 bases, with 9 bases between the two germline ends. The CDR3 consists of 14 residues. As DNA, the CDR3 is TGTGCCAGCAGTGAAGCGCCCGGGTCTCAGCCCCAGCATTTT. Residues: CASSEAPGSQPQHF.

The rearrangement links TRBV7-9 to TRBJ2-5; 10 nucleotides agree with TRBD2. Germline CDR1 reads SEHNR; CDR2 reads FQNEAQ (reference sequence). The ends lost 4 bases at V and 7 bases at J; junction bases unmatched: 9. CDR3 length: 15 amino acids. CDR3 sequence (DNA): TGTGCCAGCAGCTCTAGCGGGGGCGCCCTGAGGACCCAGTACTTC. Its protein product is CASSSSGGALRTQYF. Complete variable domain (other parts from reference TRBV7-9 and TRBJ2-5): DTGVSQNPRHKITKRGQNVTFRCDPISEHNRLYWYRQTLGQGPEFLTYFQNEAQLEKSRLLSDRFSAERPKGSFSTLEIQRTEQGDSAMYLCASSSSGGALRTQYFGPGTRLLVL.

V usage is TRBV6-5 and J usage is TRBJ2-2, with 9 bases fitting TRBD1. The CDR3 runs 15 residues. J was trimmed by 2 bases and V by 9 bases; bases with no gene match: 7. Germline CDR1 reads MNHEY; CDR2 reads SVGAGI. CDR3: CASSPGQGNTGELFF. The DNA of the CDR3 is TGTGCCAGTTCTCCGGGACAGGGTAACACCGGGGAGCTGTTTTTT.

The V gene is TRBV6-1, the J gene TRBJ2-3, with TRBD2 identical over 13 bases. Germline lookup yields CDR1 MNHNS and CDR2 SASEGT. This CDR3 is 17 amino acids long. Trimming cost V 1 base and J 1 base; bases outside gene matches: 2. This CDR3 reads CASSEGTSGGRTDTQYF. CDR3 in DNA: TGTGCCAGCAGTGAAGGGACTAGCGGGGGCCGCACAGATACGCAGTATTTT.

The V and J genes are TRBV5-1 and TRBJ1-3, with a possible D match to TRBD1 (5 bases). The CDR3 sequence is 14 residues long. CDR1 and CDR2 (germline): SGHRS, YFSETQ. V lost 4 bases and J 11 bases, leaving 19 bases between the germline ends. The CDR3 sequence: CASSPFGDSRAIYF. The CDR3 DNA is TGCGCCAGCAGCCCCTTCGGTGACAGTAGGGCCATATATTTT.

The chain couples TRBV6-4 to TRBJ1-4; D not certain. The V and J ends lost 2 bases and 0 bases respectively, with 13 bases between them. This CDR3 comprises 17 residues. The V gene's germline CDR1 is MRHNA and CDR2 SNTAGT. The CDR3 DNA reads TGTGCCAGCAGTGACAGGGAGAAGGTTGCAACTAATGAAAAACTGTTTTTT. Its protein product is CASSDREKVATNEKLFF.

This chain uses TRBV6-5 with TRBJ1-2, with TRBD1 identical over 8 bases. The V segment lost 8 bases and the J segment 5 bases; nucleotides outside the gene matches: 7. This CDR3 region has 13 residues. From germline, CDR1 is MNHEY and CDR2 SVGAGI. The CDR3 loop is CASPGGPRYGYTF. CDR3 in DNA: TGTGCCAGCCCAGGGGGCCCGAGGTATGGCTACACCTTC.

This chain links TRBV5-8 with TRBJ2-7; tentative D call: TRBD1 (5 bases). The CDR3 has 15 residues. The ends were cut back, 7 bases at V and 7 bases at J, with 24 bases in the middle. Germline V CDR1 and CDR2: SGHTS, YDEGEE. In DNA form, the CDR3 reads TGTGCCAGCGACAGCTTGTTGTCGACGTTAACGGAGCAGTACTTC. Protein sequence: CASDSLLSTLTEQYF.

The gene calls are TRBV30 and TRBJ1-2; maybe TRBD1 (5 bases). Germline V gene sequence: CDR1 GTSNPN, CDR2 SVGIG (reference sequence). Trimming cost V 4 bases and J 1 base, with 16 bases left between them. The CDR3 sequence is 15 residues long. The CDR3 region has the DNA TGTGCCTGGACCCAACGGGGAGGGGTTAACTATGGCTACACCTTC. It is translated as CAWTQRGGVNYGYTF.

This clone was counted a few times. This CDR3 reads CASSYKGTANTEAFF. The CDR3 coding sequence is TGTGCCAGCAGTTACAAGGGGACAGCGAACACTGAAGCTTTCTTT. The genes are TRBV6-6 and TRBJ1-1; 7 nucleotides match TRBD1. Trimming took 2 bases from V and 1 from J; bases not matched to a gene: 4. Germline V gives CDR1 MNHNY, CDR2 SVGAGI (reference sequence). This CDR3 has 15 amino acids.